The rows below give T cell receptor beta chains drawn from one sample of a study of cytotoxic CD8 clonotypes in ibrutinib-treated CLL. The method was immunoSEQ multiplex PCR; TCRdb's version includes in-frame clones alone and lacks a portion of them. Found here are 250,000 to 350,000 clones, roughly 76% of them singletons; the top ten hold around 6%. The specimen was PBMCs, collected at disease progression, from a patient treated with ibrutinib. Every receptor here comes from a human donor with chronic lymphocytic leukemia. Each CDR3 is given with its conserved first and last residue. The D gene is left open where the match is weak. Some rows mark clone size as missing; the rest say once, few, many or name a class of expanded clone.

cdr3_nt: TGTGCCATCAGTGAGCGGATGCGGGATGAGCAGTTCTTC
cdr3_aa: CAISERMRDEQFF
v_call: TRBV10-3
clone_size: -
j_call: TRBJ2-1
d_call: -

cdr3_nt: TGTGCCAGCAGTACGCAGGGGGATACGCAGTATTTT
cdr3_aa: CASSTQGDTQYF
v_call: TRBV6-5
clone_size: -
j_call: TRBJ2-3
d_call: -

cdr3_nt: TGTGCCAGCAGCTTAGCGCTAGCTTCTAACCAAGAGACCCAGTACTTC
cdr3_aa: CASSLALASNQETQYF
v_call: TRBV7-9
clone_size: -
j_call: TRBJ2-5
d_call: -

cdr3_nt: TGCGCCAGCAGCAAACGACTAGGCACCGGGGAGCTGTTTTTT
cdr3_aa: CASSKRLGTGELFF
v_call: TRBV4-1
clone_size: few
j_call: TRBJ2-2
d_call: -

cdr3_nt: TGCGCCAGCAGCCAAGATCTGGGGCGAGAGACTGAAGCTTTCTTT
cdr3_aa: CASSQDLGRETEAFF
v_call: TRBV4-1
clone_size: -
j_call: TRBJ1-1
d_call: -

cdr3_nt: TGTGCCAGCAGCTTCCAACCGCGGTCGGACAATGAGCAGTTCTTC
cdr3_aa: CASSFQPRSDNEQFF
v_call: TRBV11-2
clone_size: -
j_call: TRBJ2-1
d_call: -

cdr3_nt: TGTGCCAGCAGCCAAGACCGCGGGGTTACGCAGTATTTT
cdr3_aa: CASSQDRGVTQYF
v_call: TRBV14
clone_size: -
j_call: TRBJ2-3
d_call: -

cdr3_nt: TGCAGCGCACGACAGGGAATCAGTCAGCCCCAGCATTTT
cdr3_aa: CSARQGISQPQHF
v_call: TRBV29-1
clone_size: -
j_call: TRBJ1-5
d_call: TRBD1

cdr3_nt: TGTGCCAGCAGTTTATCCCGGACAGGCAGGGGCTACACCTTC
cdr3_aa: CASSLSRTGRGYTF
v_call: TRBV27
clone_size: once
j_call: TRBJ1-2
d_call: TRBD1

cdr3_nt: TGTGCCAGCAGCTTAATAGGGGCGGGGAACAGCGGGGAGCTGTTTTTT
cdr3_aa: CASSLIGAGNSGELFF
v_call: TRBV7-3
clone_size: -
j_call: TRBJ2-2
d_call: -

cdr3_nt: TGTGCCAGCAGTCCCCGACAGGGTTGGGAGACCCAGTACTTC
cdr3_aa: CASSPRQGWETQYF
v_call: TRBV28
clone_size: -
j_call: TRBJ2-5
d_call: TRBD1

cdr3_nt: TGTGCCAGCAGTACGGACAGGGAACCCCAATCTAATGAAAAACTGTTTTTT
cdr3_aa: CASSTDREPQSNEKLFF
v_call: TRBV28
clone_size: -
j_call: TRBJ1-4
d_call: TRBD1

cdr3_nt: TGTGCCAGCAGCTTAGTTGGGGATACGCAGTATTTT
cdr3_aa: CASSLVGDTQYF
v_call: TRBV11-2
clone_size: -
j_call: TRBJ2-3
d_call: -

cdr3_nt: TGCGCCAGCAGTGAACTTTATAGCAATCAGCCCCAGCATTTT
cdr3_aa: CASSELYSNQPQHF
v_call: TRBV10-2
clone_size: -
j_call: TRBJ1-5
d_call: -

cdr3_nt: TGTGCCAGCAGTGCTTACGAGCAGTACTTC
cdr3_aa: CASSAYEQYF
v_call: TRBV28
clone_size: once
j_call: TRBJ2-7
d_call: -

cdr3_nt: TGTGCCAGCAGGAATGACATCTTCTCTGGAAACACCATATATTTT
cdr3_aa: CASRNDIFSGNTIYF
v_call: TRBV6-5
clone_size: few
j_call: TRBJ1-3
d_call: -

cdr3_nt: TGTGCCAGCAGCCCCCGACCCGGGACATGGCTTTCCCAAGAGACCCAGTACTTC
cdr3_aa: CASSPRPGTWLSQETQYF
v_call: TRBV7-2
clone_size: -
j_call: TRBJ2-5
d_call: -

cdr3_nt: TGTGCCAGCAGCTCTGTGGGACTAGCGGGAGCTGGGGCCAACGTCCTGACTTTC
cdr3_aa: CASSSVGLAGAGANVLTF
v_call: TRBV27
clone_size: -
j_call: TRBJ2-6
d_call: TRBD2

cdr3_nt: TGTGCCAGGGCACTAGCGGGGATCAATGAGCAGTTCTTC
cdr3_aa: CARALAGINEQFF
v_call: TRBV2
clone_size: -
j_call: TRBJ2-1
d_call: TRBD2

cdr3_nt: TGTGCCAGCAGCTTAGAAGGAGGGAAAGCGCTGAGGGTGTGGGAGCAGTTCTTC
cdr3_aa: CASSLEGGKALRVWEQFF
v_call: TRBV7-9
clone_size: -
j_call: TRBJ2-1
d_call: -

cdr3_nt: TGCGCCAGCAGCCCCAGGGGAACGGACAATGAGCAGTTCTTC
cdr3_aa: CASSPRGTDNEQFF
v_call: TRBV4-1
clone_size: -
j_call: TRBJ2-1
d_call: -

cdr3_nt: TGTGCCAGCAGTGACAGGGACAGGGGTCACGAGCAGTACTTC
cdr3_aa: CASSDRDRGHEQYF
v_call: TRBV2
clone_size: -
j_call: TRBJ2-7
d_call: TRBD1

cdr3_nt: TGTGCTAGTGGTTTGTCGGGTGCAGATACGCAGTATTTT
cdr3_aa: CASGLSGADTQYF
v_call: TRBV12-5
clone_size: -
j_call: TRBJ2-3
d_call: -

cdr3_nt: TGTGCCAGCAGCTTAGCGTGGGACAGCTACGAGCAGTACTTC
cdr3_aa: CASSLAWDSYEQYF
v_call: TRBV11-1
clone_size: -
j_call: TRBJ2-7
d_call: TRBD1

cdr3_nt: TGCGCCAGCAGCCAAGGGGTAGGACAGGGGTTTTACGAGCAGTACTTC
cdr3_aa: CASSQGVGQGFYEQYF
v_call: TRBV4-3
clone_size: -
j_call: TRBJ2-7
d_call: TRBD1

cdr3_nt: TGTGCCTGGGGGGCCTCCCCCTTGCTCTACGAGCAGTACTTC
cdr3_aa: CAWGASPLLYEQYF
v_call: TRBV30
clone_size: -
j_call: TRBJ2-7
d_call: -

cdr3_nt: TGTGCCAGCAGCTTATCAGGGTCCGGGGCCAACGTCCTGACTTTC
cdr3_aa: CASSLSGSGANVLTF
v_call: TRBV7-3
clone_size: -
j_call: TRBJ2-6
d_call: -

cdr3_nt: TGTGCCAGCTCACCACTGAGGGGGGGGACCTACGAGCAGTACTTC
cdr3_aa: CASSPLRGGTYEQYF
v_call: TRBV18
clone_size: -
j_call: TRBJ2-7
d_call: -

cdr3_nt: TGTGCCAGCAGCCGTGCGGCCGAGGGCGGCTACACCTTC
cdr3_aa: CASSRAAEGGYTF
v_call: TRBV6-6
clone_size: -
j_call: TRBJ1-2
d_call: -

cdr3_nt: TGTGCCAGCAGTAGGGGCAGCAATCAGCCCCAGCATTTT
cdr3_aa: CASSRGSNQPQHF
v_call: TRBV7-3
clone_size: few
j_call: TRBJ1-5
d_call: -

cdr3_nt: TGTGCCAGCAGCTTTCGGGGGACGCTCTCCTACAATGAGCAGTTCTTC
cdr3_aa: CASSFRGTLSYNEQFF
v_call: TRBV11-2
clone_size: once
j_call: TRBJ2-1
d_call: -

cdr3_nt: TGCGCCAGCAGCCCCGGGGCTAGCGGGGGCTACGAGCAGTACTTC
cdr3_aa: CASSPGASGGYEQYF
v_call: TRBV5-1
clone_size: -
j_call: TRBJ2-7
d_call: TRBD2

cdr3_nt: TGTGCCAGCAGCTTGTATCTAGCGGGCTACTACGAGCAGTACTTC
cdr3_aa: CASSLYLAGYYEQYF
v_call: TRBV5-5
clone_size: -
j_call: TRBJ2-7
d_call: TRBD2

cdr3_nt: TGCGCCAGCAGCTTGGGGCTAGCGGCTAACACCGGGGAGCTGTTTTTT
cdr3_aa: CASSLGLAANTGELFF
v_call: TRBV5-1
clone_size: -
j_call: TRBJ2-2
d_call: TRBD2

cdr3_nt: TGTGCCAGCAGCGGGGGACTAGCGGGTTTGAGGGAGACCCAGTACTTC
cdr3_aa: CASSGGLAGLRETQYF
v_call: TRBV9
clone_size: few
j_call: TRBJ2-5
d_call: TRBD2

cdr3_nt: TGCGCCAGCAGCCAAGATCCACTGAGTGGGTCTGTGAATTCACCCCTCCACTTT
cdr3_aa: CASSQDPLSGSVNSPLHF
v_call: TRBV4-1
clone_size: -
j_call: TRBJ1-6
d_call: -

cdr3_nt: TGCGCCAGCAGCTTGTTGGTCAGCTATGGCTACACCTTC
cdr3_aa: CASSLLVSYGYTF
v_call: TRBV5-1
clone_size: -
j_call: TRBJ1-2
d_call: -

cdr3_nt: TGTGCCAGCAGCCGGACTAGCGCCACAGATACGCAGTATTTT
cdr3_aa: CASSRTSATDTQYF
v_call: TRBV5-4
clone_size: -
j_call: TRBJ2-3
d_call: TRBD2

cdr3_nt: TGTGCCAGCAGCAAAGGTGGGATTTACGAGCAGTACTTC
cdr3_aa: CASSKGGIYEQYF
v_call: TRBV21-1
clone_size: -
j_call: TRBJ2-7
d_call: -

cdr3_nt: TGCGCCAGCAGTTTTAGCGGGGTGGGTTTTGAGCAGTTCTTC
cdr3_aa: CASSFSGVGFEQFF
v_call: TRBV4-1
clone_size: -
j_call: TRBJ2-1
d_call: TRBD2

cdr3_nt: TGTGCCAGCACCCACCATGAGCGCTACGAGCAGTACTTC
cdr3_aa: CASTHHERYEQYF
v_call: TRBV2
clone_size: -
j_call: TRBJ2-7
d_call: -

cdr3_nt: TGTGCCAGCAGCTGGCGGGGCCTCTATGGCTACACCTTC
cdr3_aa: CASSWRGLYGYTF
v_call: TRBV5-6
clone_size: few
j_call: TRBJ1-2
d_call: -

cdr3_nt: TGTGCCAGCAGGGAATCTACAGGGACAGATACGCAGTATTTT
cdr3_aa: CASRESTGTDTQYF
v_call: TRBV2
clone_size: -
j_call: TRBJ2-3
d_call: -

cdr3_nt: TGCGCCAGCAGCCTTGGACAGGGCGGCTCCTACGAGCAGTACTTC
cdr3_aa: CASSLGQGGSYEQYF
v_call: TRBV4-1
clone_size: few
j_call: TRBJ2-7
d_call: TRBD1

cdr3_nt: TGTGCCAGTAGGAGGGTAGAGACCCTCTCCTACGAGCAGTACTTC
cdr3_aa: CASRRVETLSYEQYF
v_call: TRBV6-1
clone_size: once
j_call: TRBJ2-7
d_call: -

cdr3_nt: TGTGCCAGCTCTAAAGGGGGGGATGGCTACACCTTC
cdr3_aa: CASSKGGDGYTF
v_call: TRBV2
clone_size: -
j_call: TRBJ1-2
d_call: -

cdr3_nt: TGTGCCAGCAGCTTAGATCTAGCGGCAGGGGGTGGCTACACCTTC
cdr3_aa: CASSLDLAAGGGYTF
v_call: TRBV11-2
clone_size: -
j_call: TRBJ1-2
d_call: TRBD1